The 18 T cell receptor beta chains presented below share a single source sample, sequenced in a study of T-cell reconstitution after alpha-beta-depleted transplantation in children. TCRbeta library construction was performed incorporating unique molecular identifiers. MiXCR, run by TCRdb on the PCR reads, gives a single entry per CDR3 protein. This sample has about 300,000 distinct CDR3 sequences, with about 7.3% found just once. Overall study results and limits: Fresh T-cell production supplied most of the T-cell counts and diversity seen one year after transplant.

Antigens for these TCRs are unknown. The sequencing here drew on peripheral blood, taken 360 days after TCRalphabeta/CD19-depleted stem cell transplant. The receptors stem from a female patient between 2 and 10 years old who had a stem cell transplant for Fanconi anemia, so the T cells may come from the graft donor.

This clonotype showed up many times. The CDR3 protein is CASSLDQGSWNGYTF. CDR3 DNA sequence: TGCGCCAGCAGCTTGGACCAGGGTAGTTGGAATGGCTACACCTTC. J is TRBJ1-2 and V is TRBV5-1, with TRBD1 as a possible D gene (5 bases). Germline assignment: CDR1 SGHRS and CDR2 YFSETQ. This CDR3 is built from 15 residues. The V end was cut by 0 bases, the J end by 6 bases, with 15 bases between.

This clonotype was detected a few times. This chain links TRBV27 with TRBJ2-1; TRBD2 might be the D (5 bases). The CDR3 has 14 residues. Trimming pared 2 bases from V and 9 bases from J, leaving 14 bases between. Germline CDR1 and CDR2: MNHEY and SMNVEV (reference sequence). CDR3 loop: CASSLLEGVSEQFF. The CDR3 region has the DNA TGTGCCAGCAGTTTACTCGAGGGAGTCTCTGAGCAGTTCTTC.

The genes are TRBV4-2 and TRBJ1-4, with a possible D match to TRBD1 (5 bases). Germline V lookup: CDR1 LGHNA, CDR2 YNFKEQ. The CDR3 extends over 14 amino acids. The germline V and J ends were trimmed by 0 bases and 7 bases, with 9 bases remaining between them. CDR3 DNA: TGTGCCAGCAGCCAAGACAGGGAGCGTGAAAAACTGTTTTTT. It yields the protein CASSQDREREKLFF.

This chain links TRBV6-1 with TRBJ2-7; D gene ambiguous. Germline CDR1 is MNHNS and CDR2 is SASEGT. The CDR3 contains 12 residues. With 3 bases removed from V and 3 bases from J, the gap between germline ends came to 6 bases. CDR3 DNA: TGTGCCAGCAGTGAGGGTCTCTACGAGCAGTACTTC. Residues: CASSEGLYEQYF.

The table lists this clonotype with a few counts. The genes are TRBV11-2 and TRBJ2-7; either TRBD1 or TRBD2 may fit D (5 bases each). Looked up from germline, CDR1 is SGHAT and CDR2 is FQNNGV. This CDR3 spans 18 amino acids. V was clipped by 3 bases and J by 0 bases, with 21 bases between them. The CDR3 coding sequence is TGTGCCAGCAGCTTCCCAATCGGGGACGACGGGTTCTCCTACGAGCAGTACTTC. Translated, it gives CASSFPIGDDGFSYEQYF.

This clonotype was seen repeatedly, ten times or more. This chain uses TRBV4-3 with TRBJ2-1, with 7 positions matching TRBD2. Germline-derived CDR1 and CDR2 are LGHNA and YSLEER. This CDR3 is 16 amino acids long. The V segment lost 0 bases and the J segment 0 bases; nucleotides outside the gene matches: 2. The CDR3, as DNA: TGCGCCAGCAGCCAAGATTCTAGCGGCTCCTACAATGAGCAGTTCTTC. Its protein is CASSQDSSGSYNEQFF.

Ten or more counts support this clonotype. This chain links TRBV6-1 with TRBJ2-7; D tentatively fits TRBD1 or TRBD2 (7 bases each). CDR1 and CDR2 (germline): MNHNS, SASEGT. Trimming shortened V by 7 bases and J by 5 bases, and 21 bases separated the two germline ends. This CDR3 has 15 residues. The CDR3 DNA reads as TGTGCCAGCATTGTCGCAGGGGGGGTCTTCGACGAGCAGTACTTC. Its translation is CASIVAGGVFDEQYF.

The rearrangement joins TRBV28 to TRBJ1-2; tentative D call: TRBD1 (5 bases). Germline V gene data show CDR1 as MDHEN and CDR2 as SYDVKM. V gave up 8 bases and J gave up 5 bases, with 18 bases separating them. This CDR3 is 14 amino acids long. The CDR3 is CASHGGGVRYGYTF. The CDR3 DNA follows: TGTGCCAGCCACGGTGGAGGGGTTAGATATGGCTACACCTTC.

This clonotype was observed at least ten times. J is TRBJ2-3 and V is TRBV6-1; 8 bases match TRBD1. The CDR3 covers 15 residues. Germline CDR1 MNHNS, CDR2 SASEGT. V was pared by 5 bases and J by 4 bases, with 8 bases of the junction left unmatched. Here the CDR3 DNA reads TGTGCCAGCAGTACGCAGGGGGCGAGGGCAGATACGCAGTATTTT. Its protein is CASSTQGARADTQYF.

This clonotype was seen a few times. The chain carries TRBV18 and TRBJ2-3; 9 nucleotides line up with TRBD2. The length of the CDR3 is 15 residues. V dropped 3 bases and J dropped 4; count of bases not matched to a gene: 5. Germline assignment: CDR1 KGHSH and CDR2 LQKENI. CDR3 sequence: CASSPQLAGPDTQYF. DNA of the CDR3: TGTGCCAGCTCACCTCAGCTAGCGGGACCAGATACGCAGTATTTT.

This clonotype was observed at least ten times. The chain links TRBV10-3 to TRBJ2-7, with a weak D call TRBD2 (7 bases). Between the trimmed V and J ends, which lost 6 bases and 4 bases, there was a span of 19 bases. In germline, CDR1 is ENHRY, CDR2 SYGVKD. This CDR3 region has 15 residues. The CDR3 reads CAISRGSGEPYEQYF. The CDR3 DNA sequence: TGTGCCATCAGCAGGGGCAGCGGGGAACCTTACGAGCAGTACTTC.

A remark on this clonotype: The germline gene is not matched at one end of the junction; a read error may be the cause. DNA for the CDR3: TGTGCCAGCAGCCCGGGACTACTGAACGCTGAAGCTTTCTTT. It is translated as CASSPGLLNAEAFF. The gene calls are TRBV11-2 and TRBJ1-1; possible D gene TRBD1, 5 bases. Germline-derived CDR1 and CDR2 are SGHAT and FQNNGV. CDR3 length: 14 amino acids.

V usage is TRBV6-1 and J usage is TRBJ1-1; 9 bases line up with TRBD1. J was trimmed by 7 bases and V by 4 bases; bases with no gene match: 4. Germline V gives CDR1 MNHNS, CDR2 SASEGT. The CDR3 consists of 13 residues. The CDR3 loop is CASSGQGGNEAFF. The CDR3 DNA sequence: TGTGCCAGCAGTGGACAGGGGGGGAATGAAGCTTTCTTT.

The J gene is TRBJ1-2, the V gene TRBV6-1; TRBD1 agrees at 7 bases. From germline, CDR1 is MNHNS and CDR2 SASEGT. J gave up 6 bases and V 6 bases, and 7 bases lay outside the gene matches. The CDR3 runs 13 residues. CDR3 region: CASSRDRDDGYTF. For the CDR3, the DNA is TGTGCCAGCAGCCGCGACAGGGACGATGGCTACACCTTC.

This clonotype was seen repeatedly, ten times or more. The chain uses TRBV19 and TRBJ1-1; D gene ambiguous. V was trimmed by 3 bases and J by 1 base, leaving 9 bases between them. The CDR3 extends over 14 amino acids. The germline V gene encodes CDR1 LNHDA and CDR2 SQIVND (reference sequence). CDR3 sequence (DNA): TGTGCCAGTAGTATGATACAGACGAACACTGAAGCTTTCTTT. Its translation: CASSMIQTNTEAFF.

In this sample, this clonotype turned up a few times. The V and J genes are TRBV5-5 and TRBJ1-5; D might be TRBD1 (6 bases). From germline, CDR1 is SGHKS and CDR2 YYEKEE (reference sequence). CDR3 length: 18 residues. Trimming stripped 4 bases from V and 0 bases from J, with 20 bases between. CDR3 residues: CASSTSGQTIYSNQPQHF. CDR3 bases: TGTGCCAGCAGCACCTCGGGACAAACGATTTATAGCAATCAGCCCCAGCATTTT. Complete variable domain (other parts from reference TRBV5-5 and TRBJ1-5): DAGVTQSPTHLIKTRGQQVTLRCSPISGHKSVSWYQQVLGQGPQFIFQYYEKEERGRGNFPDRFSARQFPNYSSELNVNALLLGDSALYLCASSTSGQTIYSNQPQHFGDGTRLSIL.

At least ten counts were recorded for this clonotype. CDR3 bases: TGTGCCAGCAGCTTAGTATTTGGGAGCTCCTACAATGAGCAGTTCTTC. This sequence encodes CASSLVFGSSYNEQFF. This chain connects TRBV7-2 to TRBJ2-1, with D maybe TRBD2 (5 bases). Germline loops: CDR1 SGHTA, CDR2 FQGNSA. The CDR3 extends over 16 amino acids. Deletions cut 1 base from V and 0 bases from J, with 10 bases between.

This clonotype was seen repeatedly, ten times or more. V gene TRBV29-1 combines with J gene TRBJ2-7; D is unresolved. CDR1 and CDR2 from the germline V gene are SQVTM and ANQGSEA. V was clipped by 3 bases and J by 4 bases, with 13 bases between them. The CDR3 is 13 residues long. CDR3 in DNA: TGCAGCGTTGAGTCACCAGTTCTATACGAGCAGTACTTC. Protein: CSVESPVLYEQYF.